The next 2 T cell receptor beta chains were all read from a single sample in a study of technical replicates of blood from a few donors. Measured with immunoSEQ multiplex PCR; TCRdb has only the in-frame clones, and not every one. Of 66,000 or so clones in the sample, 97% are singletons; the top ten hold 0.15% to 0.25%. Sequencing was done on a sample of T cells isolated from PBMCs. The receptors shown here come from a human donor in good health.

This clone occurred once. This chain uses TRBV7-9 with TRBJ2-1, with 7 bases aligning to TRBD2. This CDR3 is built from 16 residues. The junction had 8 bases not matched to a gene; V was cut back by 2 bases and J by 4 bases. Germline CDR1 and CDR2: SEHNR and FQNEAQ (reference sequence). The CDR3 loop reads CASSLRQRGLYNEQFF. In nucleotides, the CDR3 is TGTGCCAGCAGCTTACGTCAGCGGGGACTTTACAATGAGCAGTTCTTC.

The V call is TRBV15, the J call TRBJ2-7; weak D call: TRBD1 (5 bases). The germline V gene encodes CDR1 LNHNV and CDR2 YYDKDF (reference sequence). The CDR3 is 14 residues long. V was pared by 1 base and J by 2 bases, with 9 bases between. The CDR3 DNA sequence: TGTGCCACCAGCAGAGGGCTAGGGGCCTACGAGCAGTACTTC. Translating it yields CATSRGLGAYEQYF.